A selection of T cell receptor beta chains follows, all from one sample in a study of CD8 T cells in ankylosing spondylitis. TCRdb re-derived calls from the 5' RACE reads in MiXCR, one entry per CDR3 protein. The sample records approximately 300,000 distinct CDR3 sequences, around 21% being singletons. Sequencing was done on a sample of blood, either unsorted or a sorted T cell fraction (not recorded which). The receptors here all came from a female donor with ankylosing spondylitis or in good health (not recorded which). Both conserved end residues are part of each CDR3. Each record gives: J gene, V gene, CDR3 protein.

j_gene: TRBJ2-5; v_gene: TRBV12-3/TRBV12-4; CDR3aa: CASTRTGWETQYF
j_gene: TRBJ2-2; v_gene: TRBV15; CDR3aa: CATSRGGHTGELFF
j_gene: TRBJ2-1; v_gene: TRBV20-1; CDR3aa: CSAPSTGTSGIYEQFF
j_gene: TRBJ1-5; v_gene: TRBV30; CDR3aa: CAWSWTGRNQPQHF
j_gene: TRBJ1-2; v_gene: TRBV27; CDR3aa: CASSPLRTVYGYTF
j_gene: TRBJ1-2; v_gene: TRBV29-1; CDR3aa: CSVGTGANYGYTF
j_gene: TRBJ2-7; v_gene: TRBV7-2; CDR3aa: CASSLWREGVEQYF
j_gene: TRBJ2-1; v_gene: TRBV7-9; CDR3aa: CASSFTSGREQFF
j_gene: TRBJ2-7; v_gene: TRBV18; CDR3aa: CASSPPTSGRPYEQYF
j_gene: TRBJ2-4; v_gene: TRBV3-1; CDR3aa: CASSQPPGTLAKNIQYF
j_gene: TRBJ2-7; v_gene: TRBV25-1; CDR3aa: CASSERQGADEQYF
j_gene: TRBJ2-2; v_gene: TRBV5-5; CDR3aa: CASSFVGTSITGELFF
j_gene: TRBJ2-7; v_gene: TRBV27; CDR3aa: CATGLQPSYEQYF
j_gene: TRBJ1-3; v_gene: TRBV12-3/TRBV12-4; CDR3aa: CASSFSGRARGNTIYF
j_gene: TRBJ2-1; v_gene: TRBV7-2; CDR3aa: CASSPVGGSYNEQFF
j_gene: TRBJ1-2; v_gene: TRBV11-2; CDR3aa: CASSLQGADGYTF
j_gene: TRBJ2-3; v_gene: TRBV20-1; CDR3aa: CSAKVVGEDTQYF
j_gene: TRBJ2-7; v_gene: TRBV24-1; CDR3aa: CATSEGGTYEQYF
j_gene: TRBJ2-5; v_gene: TRBV20-1; CDR3aa: CSARDRGRTRETQYF
j_gene: TRBJ1-2; v_gene: TRBV7-9; CDR3aa: CASSLAGHGYTF
j_gene: TRBJ2-1; v_gene: TRBV27; CDR3aa: CASSLRGAIYNEQFF
j_gene: TRBJ1-1; v_gene: TRBV18; CDR3aa: CASPQQGNTEAFF
j_gene: TRBJ1-2; v_gene: TRBV27; CDR3aa: CASRRTGYGYTF
j_gene: TRBJ2-7; v_gene: TRBV7-9; CDR3aa: CASSRRGEQYF
j_gene: TRBJ1-1; v_gene: TRBV12-3/TRBV12-4; CDR3aa: CASSLKSSSEAFF
j_gene: TRBJ2-2; v_gene: TRBV10-3; CDR3aa: CAISGPGETGELFF
j_gene: TRBJ1-1; v_gene: TRBV18; CDR3aa: CASSRGAGITEAFF
j_gene: TRBJ1-4; v_gene: TRBV20-1; CDR3aa: CSPRRGAGEKLFF
j_gene: TRBJ2-5; v_gene: TRBV9; CDR3aa: CASSPKTTQETQYF
j_gene: TRBJ2-1; v_gene: TRBV20-1; CDR3aa: CSARQASLNYNEQFF
j_gene: TRBJ2-7; v_gene: TRBV7-2; CDR3aa: CASSSHLASGRVYEQYF
j_gene: TRBJ2-7; v_gene: TRBV20-1; CDR3aa: CSAPSSGRFYEQYF
j_gene: TRBJ1-2; v_gene: TRBV4-3; CDR3aa: CASSQGLGTHYGYTF
j_gene: TRBJ2-1; v_gene: TRBV2; CDR3aa: CSSSSSSSSYNEQFF
j_gene: TRBJ2-1; v_gene: TRBV11-2; CDR3aa: CASSDPGLANYNEQFF
j_gene: TRBJ2-1; v_gene: TRBV2; CDR3aa: CASSWRGPSYNEQFF
j_gene: TRBJ2-3; v_gene: TRBV12-3/TRBV12-4; CDR3aa: CASSRQGASTDTQYF
j_gene: TRBJ2-7; v_gene: TRBV29-1; CDR3aa: CSVEETLRGQPYEQYF
j_gene: TRBJ2-3; v_gene: TRBV20-1; CDR3aa: CSAVATTATSTDTQYF
j_gene: TRBJ1-1; v_gene: TRBV6-1; CDR3aa: CASSKLQGNTEAFF
j_gene: TRBJ2-1; v_gene: TRBV9; CDR3aa: CASSTPGGGEQFF
j_gene: TRBJ2-1; v_gene: TRBV7-9; CDR3aa: CASSSTKGGSYNEQFF
j_gene: TRBJ2-7; v_gene: TRBV5-1; CDR3aa: CASSLPGINEQYF
j_gene: TRBJ2-7; v_gene: TRBV4-1; CDR3aa: CASSQDFSGNGYEQYF
j_gene: TRBJ2-7; v_gene: TRBV20-1; CDR3aa: CSASPPGGYHEQYF
j_gene: TRBJ2-1; v_gene: TRBV20-1; CDR3aa: CSARDHSGSSYNEQFF
j_gene: TRBJ2-2; v_gene: TRBV3-1; CDR3aa: CASSQDSGYTGELFF
j_gene: TRBJ2-3; v_gene: TRBV12-3/TRBV12-4; CDR3aa: CASSSSLSGYTDTQYF
j_gene: TRBJ2-2; v_gene: TRBV10-3; CDR3aa: CAISDMGNTGELFF
j_gene: TRBJ2-3; v_gene: TRBV2; CDR3aa: CASSETRDTQYF
j_gene: TRBJ2-1; v_gene: TRBV7-2; CDR3aa: CASSSQATSEEQFF
j_gene: TRBJ2-7; v_gene: TRBV12-3/TRBV12-4; CDR3aa: CASRGSGTEHYEQYF
j_gene: TRBJ1-1; v_gene: TRBV29-1; CDR3aa: CSVETGEWSLF
j_gene: TRBJ2-5; v_gene: TRBV9; CDR3aa: CASSVTSGSPETQYF
j_gene: TRBJ2-5; v_gene: TRBV7-2; CDR3aa: CASSKDRGGETQYF